This record looks at one T cell receptor (beta chain) sequence and its context. This sample was included in a study of blood T cell repertoires in COVID-19. Study information: Nucleic acid was either cDNA or gDNA, and it came from T cells, B-cell-depleted T cells, or PBMCs.

Donors were grouped by their self-reported clinical history. People in the exposed group encountered a COVID-19 case within 2 weeks before entering the study. Germline CDR1 reads SGHRS; CDR2 reads YFSETQ. The J segment lost 3 bases and the V segment lost 2 bases, leaving 4 bases of the junction unmatched. The CDR3 is 14 residues long. The method was immunoSEQ multiplex PCR; TCRdb's version includes in-frame clones alone and lacks a portion of them. The sample records about 270,000 clones, approximately 90% being singletons. This rearrangement joins TRBV5-1 to TRBJ2-5; 7 nucleotides line up with TRBD1. This TCR was recovered from a man aged 35 to 55 who had been exposed to COVID-19. Specimen: PBMCs or T cells enriched from blood (not recorded which). CDR3: CASSLHRGEETQYF. CDR3 DNA sequence: TGCGCCAGCAGCTTACACAGGGGCGAAGAGACCCAGTACTTC. Full variable domain (missing parts from reference TRBV5-1 and TRBJ2-5): KAGVTQTPRYLIKTRGQQVTLSCSPISGHRSVSWYQQTPGQGLQFLFEYFSETQRNKGNFPGRFSGRQFSNSRSEMNVSTLELGDSALYLCASSLHRGEETQYFGPGTRLLVL.